What follows are 23 T cell receptor beta chains derived from one specimen sequenced in a study of CD8+ T cells in alopecia areata. Extracted RNA was reverse transcribed into cDNA, the sequencing template. Profiling relied on immunoSEQ multiplex PCR, and the TCRdb table lists in-frame clones only, not all of them. This table holds just over 150,000 clones, approximately 65% found once. Described treatment: oral pan-JAK inhibitor, 5-10 mg twice daily. The source was CD4+ T cells sorted from blood, collected at week 4, from a patient treated with tofacitinib. The receptors here all came from a human donor with alopecia areata.

This clone was seen only a few times. The rearrangement links TRBV7-9 to TRBJ2-1; D remains ambiguous. The V end lost 5 bases, the J end lost 6 bases, and 17 bases lay between the germline ends. Germline loops: CDR1 SEHNR, CDR2 FQNEAQ (reference sequence). CDR3 length: 15 residues. The CDR3, as DNA: TGTGCCAGCAGCCCCAAGTTGAGGTTTTCCAATGAGCAGTTCTTC. This translates into CASSPKLRFSNEQFF.

Only a few counts were recorded for this clone. The rearrangement joins TRBV5-1 to TRBJ1-1, with 7 bases fitting TRBD1. Germline CDR1 reads SGHRS; CDR2 reads YFSETQ. CDR3 length equals 15 residues. V shed 1 base, J shed 1 base, and the junction held 4 bases outside the gene matches. The CDR3 loop is CASSLRPGGNTEAFF. The DNA for the CDR3 is TGCGCCAGCAGCTTGCGGCCAGGGGGGAACACTGAAGCTTTCTTT.

The V call is TRBV30, the J call TRBJ1-2; D not certain. This CDR3 has 13 amino acids. Germline V gene data show CDR1 as GTSNPN and CDR2 as SVGIG (reference sequence). Deletions cut 2 bases from V and 8 bases from J, with 15 bases between. CDR3 sequence: CAWSTLQFNGYTF. In DNA form, the CDR3 reads TGTGCCTGGAGTACCCTTCAGTTCAACGGCTACACCTTC.

This rearrangement joins TRBV5-5 to TRBJ1-5; tentative D call: TRBD1 (6 bases). This CDR3 is built from 16 residues. V was cut by 0 bases and J by 4 bases, with 14 bases left in between. The germline gives CDR1 SGHKS, CDR2 YYEKEE (reference sequence). CDR3 DNA sequence: TGTGCCAGCAGCTTGGGACCCGGGACACCGAATCAGCCCCAGCATTTT. It specifies CASSLGPGTPNQPQHF.

The chain recombines TRBV5-1 with TRBJ2-1; D is undetermined. V lost 2 bases, J lost 8 bases, and 23 bases lay in between. Germline-derived CDR1 and CDR2 are SGHRS and YFSETQ. The CDR3 runs 17 residues. CDR3 protein: CASSFSAGQPRSDEQFF. In DNA form, the CDR3 reads TGCGCCAGCAGCTTCTCGGCTGGGCAGCCCCGTTCCGATGAGCAGTTCTTC.

The gene calls are TRBV10-3 and TRBJ2-5; 10 nucleotides align to TRBD2. The CDR3 contains 15 residues. Germline V gene lookup returns CDR1 ENHRY and CDR2 SYGVKD. V gave up 4 bases and J gave up 3 bases; unmatched junction bases: 5. The CDR3 protein is CAISAGAGGKETQYF. The CDR3 nucleotides read TGTGCCATCAGTGCAGGAGCGGGGGGGAAAGAGACCCAGTACTTC.

The genes are TRBV4-3 and TRBJ1-6, with unresolved D. Germline V gene sequence: CDR1 LGHNA, CDR2 YSLEER. This CDR3 is built from 16 residues. Trimming cost V 1 base and J 0 bases, with 7 bases left between them. The CDR3 DNA reads as TGCGCCAGCAGCCAAGGCCGGGACTCCTATAATTCACCCCTCCACTTT. Its translation is CASSQGRDSYNSPLHF.

The chain carries TRBV29-1 and TRBJ1-1, with 7 nucleotides matching TRBD1. J gave up 2 bases and V 2 bases, and 8 bases lay outside the gene matches. The germline V gene has CDR1 SQVTM and CDR2 ANQGSEA. There are 15 residues in the CDR3. CDR3 amino acids: CSVESRDSPNTEAFF. Written as DNA, the CDR3 is TGCAGCGTTGAATCCCGGGACAGCCCTAACACTGAAGCTTTCTTT.

This clone turned up a few times. The V gene is TRBV29-1, the J gene TRBJ2-3; D unclear. The CDR3 runs to 13 residues. The V and J ends lost 5 bases and 1 base respectively, with 10 bases between them. CDR1 and CDR2 from the germline V gene are SQVTM and ANQGSEA. The CDR3 nucleotides read TGCAGCGTTCTAGGGTATGGCACAGATACGCAGTATTTT. Encoded protein: CSVLGYGTDTQYF.

The J gene is TRBJ1-1, the V gene TRBV7-9, with D hard to call. The CDR3 spans 15 residues. Trimming removed 5 bases at V and 3 bases at J, with 16 bases between. CDR1 and CDR2 (germline): SEHNR, FQNEAQ (reference sequence). The CDR3 coding sequence is TGTGCCAGCAGCCTTGGTCCGCGCGGTGACACTGAAGCTTTCTTT. This gives the protein CASSLGPRGDTEAFF. The full variable domain, its missing parts supplied by reference TRBV7-9 and TRBJ1-1, is DTGVSQNPRHKITKRGQNVTFRCDPISEHNRLYWYRQTLGQGPEFLTYFQNEAQLEKSRLLSDRFSAERPKGSFSTLEIQRTEQGDSAMYLCASSLGPRGDTEAFFGQGTRLTVV.

This clone was seen a few times. The chain uses TRBV13 and TRBJ2-7; TRBD2 agrees at 7 bases. The germline V gene encodes CDR1 PRHDT and CDR2 FYEKMQ (reference sequence). V shed 3 bases and J 1 base; nucleotides not matched to a gene: 6. The CDR3 length is 15 residues. CDR3 sequence reads: CASSLFSGGSYEQYF. CDR3 in DNA: TGTGCCAGCAGCTTGTTCTCGGGGGGATCCTACGAGCAGTACTTC.

This clone occurred a few times. CDR3 coding DNA: TGTGCCTGGAGCGCCGGGACAGACAACGTCCTGACTTTC. Translation gives CAWSAGTDNVLTF. The chain uses TRBV30 and TRBJ2-6; 7 bases match TRBD1. Germline V lookup: CDR1 GTSNPN, CDR2 SVGIG (reference sequence). J lost 9 bases, V lost 3 bases, and 5 bases had no gene match. The CDR3 covers 13 residues.

V and J are TRBV9 and TRBJ2-1; D is possibly TRBD2 (7 bases). CDR3 length equals 14 residues. Germline V gives CDR1 SGDLS, CDR2 YYNGEE. V gave up 0 bases and J gave up 5 bases, with 9 bases separating them. Here the CDR3 reads CASSVAGGNNEQFF. DNA of the CDR3: TGTGCCAGCAGCGTAGCGGGGGGCAACAATGAGCAGTTCTTC. The full variable domain, in which reference TRBV9 and TRBJ2-1 provide the parts outside the CDR3, is DSGVTQTPKHLITATGQRVTLRCSPRSGDLSVYWYQQSLDQGLQFLIQYYNGEERAKGNILERFSAQQFPDLHSELNLSSLELGDSALYFCASSVAGGNNEQFFGPGTRLTVL.

V gene TRBV2 combines with J gene TRBJ1-2; no clear D. The CDR3 runs 12 residues. Trimming took off 4 bases at V and 0 bases at J, with 3 bases between the two ends. CDR1 and CDR2 (germline): SNHLY, FYNNEI. In DNA, the CDR3 is TGTGCCAGCAGTGGTGCTAACTATGGCTACACCTTC. Translated: CASSGANYGYTF.

This chain links TRBV4-1 with TRBJ1-2; 9 positions agree with TRBD1. After removal of 8 bases from V and 2 bases from J, the junction contained 3 bases not matched to a gene. Germline CDR1 MGHRA, CDR2 YSYEKL. This CDR3 contains 13 residues. The CDR3 reads CASHGQGNYGYTF. The CDR3 DNA follows: TGCGCCAGCCACGGACAGGGGAACTATGGCTACACCTTC.

The rearrangement joins TRBV7-2 to TRBJ2-1; no definite D call. V gave up 5 bases and J gave up 1 base, with 9 bases separating them. Germline loops: CDR1 SGHTA, CDR2 FQGNSA. This CDR3 is 14 amino acids long. The CDR3 reads CASSADGSYNEQFF. The CDR3 region has the DNA TGTGCCAGCAGCGCCGACGGATCCTACAATGAGCAGTTCTTC.

This chain joins TRBV30 and TRBJ2-6; D not resolved. The CDR3 has 14 amino acids. Germline loops: CDR1 GTSNPN, CDR2 SVGIG (reference sequence). V lost 2 bases, J lost 0 bases, and 5 bases lay in between. CDR3 nucleotide sequence: TGTGCCTGGAGTTTTAGCTCTGGGGCCAACGTCCTGACTTTC. Residues: CAWSFSSGANVLTF.

This chain connects TRBV10-3 to TRBJ2-5, with D possibly TRBD1 on 5 matching bases. The CDR3 consists of 15 residues. Germline CDR1 ENHRY, CDR2 SYGVKD. With 0 bases removed from V and 5 bases from J, the gap between germline ends came to 13 bases. For the CDR3, the DNA is TGTGCCATCAGTGAGTCCTCAGGGCGAATGGAGACCCAGTACTTC. This translates into CAISESSGRMETQYF.

The chain carries TRBV4-1 and TRBJ1-3; no firm D call. The V gene's germline CDR1 is MGHRA and CDR2 YSYEKL. V shed 3 bases and J shed 2 bases, with 14 bases lying between them. The CDR3 consists of 16 residues. The chain's CDR3 is CASSHVLRDTGNTIYF. The CDR3 nucleotides read TGCGCCAGCAGCCACGTCCTCCGGGATACTGGAAACACCATATATTTT.

V is TRBV15 and J is TRBJ2-5; D possibly corresponds to TRBD2 (6 bases). Trimming took off 5 bases at V and 5 bases at J, with 9 bases between the two ends. Per germline, CDR1 LNHNV and CDR2 YYDKDF (reference sequence). The length of the CDR3 is 12 residues. The CDR3 DNA is TGTGCCACCAGCCGGGGACTCGAGACCCAGTACTTC. Translation gives CATSRGLETQYF.

The rearrangement joins TRBV6-1 to TRBJ2-7, with no clear D. This CDR3 has 14 amino acids. Trimming removed 4 bases from V and 3 bases from J, with 13 bases in between. Germline-derived CDR1 and CDR2 are MNHNS and SASEGT. Written as DNA, the CDR3 is TGTGCCAGCAGTGGGAACCCGCGGATCTACGAGCAGTACTTC. It specifies CASSGNPRIYEQYF.

The chain combines TRBV5-1 with TRBJ1-1, with D possibly TRBD1 on 5 matching bases. The V end was cut by 5 bases, the J end by 1 base, with 9 bases between. The CDR3 sequence is 13 residues long. CDR1 is SGHRS, CDR2 YFSETQ, per germline. Here the CDR3 reads CASRDQGNTEAFF. The CDR3 DNA reads as TGCGCCAGCAGGGATCAGGGGAACACTGAAGCTTTCTTT.

This clone was observed a single time. The chain recombines TRBV10-3 with TRBJ1-6; 11 bases match TRBD1. Losses at the gene ends were 5 bases for V and 8 bases for J; bases not matched to a gene: 5. Per germline, CDR1 ENHRY and CDR2 SYGVKD. This CDR3 contains 15 residues. The CDR3 DNA sequence: TGTGCCATCAGTCGGACAGGGGGCATCGATTCACCCCTCCACTTT. This codes for CAISRTGGIDSPLHF.